Listed here are 10 T cell receptor beta chains from one sample, sequenced in a study of CXCR3-negative and CXCR3-positive naive CD8 T cells. Study-level results: Greater hydrophobicity was found in TRB CDR3s of CXCR3-positive naive cells than of CXCR3-negative naive cells.

Carrying UMI labels, the TRB cDNA libraries were prepared through 5' RACE. TCRdb re-called the 5' RACE reads; one entry per CDR3 protein, DNA not given. The sample includes 140,000 to 150,000 distinct CDR3 sequences. Antigen specificity for these receptors is unknown. Sequenced input: naive CXCR3+ CD8+ T cells from blood. The subset denotes: CD45RO-CCR7+CD27+CD95- naive CD8+ T cells expressing CXCR3 (TNR3+). Receptors were obtained from a human donor in good health. Some clones in this sample may be carry-over from other donors' samples.

This chain connects TRBV29-1 to TRBJ2-2. The CDR3 length is 12 residues. The germline CDR1 and CDR2 sequences are SQVTM and ANQGSEA. CDR3: CSVEAKAGELFF.

The V and J genes are TRBV4-1 and TRBJ1-1; the D call of TRBD1 rests on TCRdb alone, since no DNA is present to check it. The germline CDR1 and CDR2 sequences are MGHRA and YSYEKL. This CDR3 has 15 residues. The CDR3 is CASSQALHGGTEAFF.

CDR3 protein: CASLLNLDSIVGEAFF. This chain links TRBV7-2 with TRBJ1-1; no DNA is available, so the TRBD1 call from TCRdb remains unchecked. Germline values: CDR1 SGHTA, CDR2 FQGNSA. The CDR3 totals 16 residues. Complete variable domain (other parts from reference TRBV7-2 and TRBJ1-1): GAGVSQSPSNKVTEKGKDVELRCDPISGHTALYWYRQSLGQGLEFLIYFQGNSAPDKSGLPSDRFSAERTGGSVSTLTIQRTQQEDSAVYLCASLLNLDSIVGEAFFGQGTRLTVV.

The chain couples TRBV4-3 to TRBJ1-2; TCRdb indicates TRBD1, and absent DNA this call remains unverified. CDR3 length equals 16 residues. Germline V gene data show CDR1 as LGHNA and CDR2 as YSLEER. The CDR3 sequence: CASSQVATGEGYGYTF.

J is TRBJ2-3 and V is TRBV11-2. This CDR3 has 14 residues. Per germline, CDR1 SGHAT and CDR2 FQNNGV. The CDR3 loop is CASSLEQLTDTQYF.

The V and J genes are TRBV20-1 and TRBJ1-1; with no DNA, the TCRdb D assignment of TRBD1 cannot be verified. The CDR3 spans 14 residues. The germline V gene has CDR1 DFQATT and CDR2 SNEGSKA (reference sequence). The CDR3 spells CSAPPGSSNTEAFF.

This chain joins TRBV9 and TRBJ1-2; TCRdb indicates TRBD1, and absent DNA this call remains unverified. CDR1 and CDR2 (germline): SGDLS, YYNGEE. This CDR3 has 14 residues. The CDR3 loop is CASSAGDTYYGYTF.

The chain links TRBV12-3 or TRBV12-4 to TRBJ2-2; TCRdb reports TRBD1, a call that lacks DNA to check it against. This CDR3 is 15 amino acids long. The CDR3 here is CASSVPGLYDGELFF.

This rearrangement joins TRBV3-1 to TRBJ2-5; there is no DNA to check the TCRdb D call of TRBD1. Germline CDR1 LGHDT, CDR2 YNNKEL (reference sequence). The CDR3 has 14 amino acids. CDR3 region: CASSQDKRGETQYF.

The chain recombines TRBV10-3 with TRBJ2-1. CDR3 length equals 14 residues. CDR1 and CDR2 from the germline V gene are ENHRY and SYGVKD. CDR3 sequence: CAISETARGTEQFF.